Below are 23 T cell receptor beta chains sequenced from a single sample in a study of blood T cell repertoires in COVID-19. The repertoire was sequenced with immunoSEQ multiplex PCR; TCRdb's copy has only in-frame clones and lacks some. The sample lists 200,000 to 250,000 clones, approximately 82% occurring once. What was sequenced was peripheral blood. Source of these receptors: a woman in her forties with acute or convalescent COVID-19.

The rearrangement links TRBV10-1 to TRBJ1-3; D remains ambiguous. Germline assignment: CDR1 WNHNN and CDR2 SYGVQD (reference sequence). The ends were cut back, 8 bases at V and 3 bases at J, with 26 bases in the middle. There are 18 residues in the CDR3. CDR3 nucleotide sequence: TGCGCCAGCCTGGCCCTCGGAACGCCAAGCGAGATTGGAAACACCATATATTTT. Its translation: CASLALGTPSEIGNTIYF.

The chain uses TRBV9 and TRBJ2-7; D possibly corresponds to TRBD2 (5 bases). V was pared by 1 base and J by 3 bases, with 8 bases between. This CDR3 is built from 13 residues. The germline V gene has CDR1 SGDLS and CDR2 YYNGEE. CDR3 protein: CASSVLAGYEQYF. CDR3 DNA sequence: TGTGCCAGCAGCGTATTGGCGGGCTACGAGCAGTACTTC.

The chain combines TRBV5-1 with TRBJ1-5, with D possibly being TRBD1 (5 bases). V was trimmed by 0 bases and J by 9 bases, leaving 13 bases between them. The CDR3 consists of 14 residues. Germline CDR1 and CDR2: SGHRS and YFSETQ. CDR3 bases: TGCGCCAGCAGCTTGGCGGGGCCCGGGGGGCCCCAGCATTTT. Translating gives CASSLAGPGGPQHF.

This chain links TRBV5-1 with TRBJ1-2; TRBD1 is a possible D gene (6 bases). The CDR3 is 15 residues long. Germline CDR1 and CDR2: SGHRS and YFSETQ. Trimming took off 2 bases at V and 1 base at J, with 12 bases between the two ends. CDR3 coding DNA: TGCGCCAGCAGCTTACCGGGACAAGTTAACTATGGCTACACCTTC. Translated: CASSLPGQVNYGYTF.

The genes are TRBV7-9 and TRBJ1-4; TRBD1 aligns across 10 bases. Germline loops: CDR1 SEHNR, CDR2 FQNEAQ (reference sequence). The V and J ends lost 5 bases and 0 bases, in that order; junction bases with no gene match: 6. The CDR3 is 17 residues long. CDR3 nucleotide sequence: TGTGCCAGCAGCCGTGGACAGGGGGGAGCAACTAATGAAAAACTGTTTTTT. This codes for CASSRGQGGATNEKLFF.

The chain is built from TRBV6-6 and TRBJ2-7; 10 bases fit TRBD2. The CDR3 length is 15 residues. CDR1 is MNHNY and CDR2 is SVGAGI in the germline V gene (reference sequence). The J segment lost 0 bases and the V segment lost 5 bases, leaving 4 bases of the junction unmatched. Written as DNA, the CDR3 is TGTGCCAGCAGTAAGGGACTAGCGATCTCCTACGAGCAGTACTTC. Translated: CASSKGLAISYEQYF.

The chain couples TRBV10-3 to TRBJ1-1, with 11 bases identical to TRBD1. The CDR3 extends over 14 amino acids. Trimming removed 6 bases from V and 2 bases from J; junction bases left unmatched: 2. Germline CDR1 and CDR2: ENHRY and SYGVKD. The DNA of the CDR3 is TGTGCCATCAGGGGACAGGGGGAAAACACTGAAGCTTTCTTT. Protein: CAIRGQGENTEAFF.

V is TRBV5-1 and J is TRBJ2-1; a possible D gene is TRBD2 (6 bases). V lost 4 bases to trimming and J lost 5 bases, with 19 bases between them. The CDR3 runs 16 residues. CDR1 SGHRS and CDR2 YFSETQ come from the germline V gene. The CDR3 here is CASSLAAPGLDNEQFF. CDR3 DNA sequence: TGCGCCAGCAGCCTTGCTGCCCCGGGACTGGACAATGAGCAGTTCTTC.

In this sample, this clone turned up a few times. The CDR3 loop is CASSLAGRADTQYF. The CDR3 DNA reads as TGTGCCAGTAGCTTAGCGGGAAGGGCGGATACGCAGTATTTT. The rearrangement links TRBV19 to TRBJ2-3, with 8 bases lining up with TRBD2. Trimming cost V 6 bases and J 6 bases; bases outside gene matches: 8. Germline V gene sequence: CDR1 LNHDA, CDR2 SQIVND (reference sequence). The CDR3 runs 14 residues.

The CDR3 region is CASSQGVRGDYGYTF. The CDR3 nucleotides are TGTGCCAGCAGCCAAGGTGTCAGGGGTGACTATGGCTACACCTTC. This chain uses TRBV14 with TRBJ1-2; a possible D gene is TRBD1 (6 bases). CDR1 and CDR2 from the germline V gene are SGHDN and FVKESK. V dropped 1 base and J dropped 3 bases, with 12 bases sitting between them. The CDR3 runs to 15 residues.

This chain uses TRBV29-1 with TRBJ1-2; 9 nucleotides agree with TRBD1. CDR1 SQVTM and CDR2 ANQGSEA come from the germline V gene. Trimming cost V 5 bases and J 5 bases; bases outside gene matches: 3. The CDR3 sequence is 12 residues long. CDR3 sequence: CSVQDRGYGYTF. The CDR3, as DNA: TGCAGCGTTCAGGACAGGGGTTATGGCTACACCTTC.

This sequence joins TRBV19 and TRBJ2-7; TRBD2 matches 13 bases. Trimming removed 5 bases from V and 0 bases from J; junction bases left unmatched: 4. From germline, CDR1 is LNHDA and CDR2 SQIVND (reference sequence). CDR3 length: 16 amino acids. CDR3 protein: CASSSRTSGSSYEQYF. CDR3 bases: TGTGCCAGTAGTTCCCGGACTAGCGGGAGCTCCTACGAGCAGTACTTC.

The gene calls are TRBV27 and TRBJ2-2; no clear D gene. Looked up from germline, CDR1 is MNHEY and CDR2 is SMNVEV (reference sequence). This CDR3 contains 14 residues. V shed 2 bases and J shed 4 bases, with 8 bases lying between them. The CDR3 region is CASSLVRSTGELFF. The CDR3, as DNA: TGTGCCAGCAGTTTAGTGAGGAGCACCGGGGAGCTGTTTTTT.

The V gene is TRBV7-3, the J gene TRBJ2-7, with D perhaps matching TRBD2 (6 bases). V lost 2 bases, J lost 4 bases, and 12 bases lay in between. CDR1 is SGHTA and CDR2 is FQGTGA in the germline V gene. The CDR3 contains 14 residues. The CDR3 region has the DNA TGTGCCAGCAGCTTAGCGGGAAATCCTTACGAGCAGTACTTC. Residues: CASSLAGNPYEQYF.

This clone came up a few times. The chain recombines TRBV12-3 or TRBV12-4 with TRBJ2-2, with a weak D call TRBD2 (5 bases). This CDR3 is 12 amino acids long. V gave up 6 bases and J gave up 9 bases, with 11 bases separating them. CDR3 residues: CASSPTNRELFF. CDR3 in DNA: TGTGCCAGCAGCCCGACTAACCGGGAGCTGTTTTTT.

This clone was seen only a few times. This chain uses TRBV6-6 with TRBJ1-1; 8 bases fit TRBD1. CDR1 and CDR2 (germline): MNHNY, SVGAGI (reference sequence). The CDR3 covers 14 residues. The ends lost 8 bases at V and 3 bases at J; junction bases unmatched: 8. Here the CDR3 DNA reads TGTGCCAGCGGGGGGGCGACAGGGGACACTGAAGCTTTCTTT. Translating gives CASGGATGDTEAFF.

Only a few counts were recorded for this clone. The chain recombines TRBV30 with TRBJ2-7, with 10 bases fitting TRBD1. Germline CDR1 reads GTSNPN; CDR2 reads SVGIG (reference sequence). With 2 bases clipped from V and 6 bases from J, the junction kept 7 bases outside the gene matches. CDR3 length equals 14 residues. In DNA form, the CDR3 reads TGTGCCTGGAGTATGGGGACAGGGGATGGCGAGCAGTACTTC. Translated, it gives CAWSMGTGDGEQYF.

Here the CDR3 DNA reads TGTGCCAGCAGCCAGAGAGAGTTTGAGCAGTTCTTC. Translated: CASSQREFEQFF. The V and J genes are TRBV3-1 (or the pseudogene TRBV3-2) and TRBJ2-1; D is undetermined. The CDR3 is made up of 12 amino acids. Germline V gives CDR1 LGHDT, CDR2 YNNKEL (reference sequence). V lost 3 bases to trimming and J lost 9 bases, with 9 bases between them.

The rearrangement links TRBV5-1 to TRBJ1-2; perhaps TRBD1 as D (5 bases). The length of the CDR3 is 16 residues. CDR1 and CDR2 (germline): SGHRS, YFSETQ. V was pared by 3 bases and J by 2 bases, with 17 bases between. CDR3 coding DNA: TGCGCCAGCAGCTCCGGCGGGACGGAAGACAACTATGGCTACACCTTC. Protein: CASSSGGTEDNYGYTF.

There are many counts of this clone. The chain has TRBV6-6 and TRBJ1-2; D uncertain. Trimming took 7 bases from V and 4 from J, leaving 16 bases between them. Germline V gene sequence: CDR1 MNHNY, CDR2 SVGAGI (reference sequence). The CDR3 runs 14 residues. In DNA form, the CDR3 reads TGTGCCAGCACCTCGTCGTGGGTAGCCTATGGCTACACCTTC. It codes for CASTSSWVAYGYTF.

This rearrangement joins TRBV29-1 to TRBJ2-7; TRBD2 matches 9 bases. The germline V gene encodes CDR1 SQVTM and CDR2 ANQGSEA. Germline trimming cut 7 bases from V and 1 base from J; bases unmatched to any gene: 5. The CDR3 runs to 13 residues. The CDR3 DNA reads TGCAGCGCCGTGACTAGCGGATCCTACGAGCAGTACTTC. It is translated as CSAVTSGSYEQYF.

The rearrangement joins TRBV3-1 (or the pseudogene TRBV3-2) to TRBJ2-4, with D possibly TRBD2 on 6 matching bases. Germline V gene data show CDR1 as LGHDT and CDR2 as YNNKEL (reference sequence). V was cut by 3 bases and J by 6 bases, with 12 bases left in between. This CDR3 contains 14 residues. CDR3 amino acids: CASSQGSGINIQYF. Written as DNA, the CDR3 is TGTGCCAGCAGCCAGGGTAGCGGTATAAACATTCAGTACTTC.

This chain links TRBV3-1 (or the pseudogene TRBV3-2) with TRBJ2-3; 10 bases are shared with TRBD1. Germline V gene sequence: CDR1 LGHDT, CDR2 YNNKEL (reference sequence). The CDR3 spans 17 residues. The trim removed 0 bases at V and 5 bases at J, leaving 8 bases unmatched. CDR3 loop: CASSQDYPGTGEDTQYF. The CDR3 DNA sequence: TGTGCCAGCAGCCAAGATTACCCCGGGACAGGGGAAGATACGCAGTATTTT.